The 6 T cell receptor beta chains below were found in one sample sequenced in a study of blood T cell repertoires in COVID-19. Produced via immunoSEQ multiplex PCR; TCRdb's table is partial and in-frame only. The repertoire holds about 61,000 clones, with around 73% as singletons. The sequencing sample was made of peripheral blood. All receptors derive from a man older than 75 with active or convalescent COVID-19.

This clone was detected only once. The CDR3 reads CASSIGMGGGYTF. In DNA form, the CDR3 reads TGTGCCAGCAGCATCGGGATGGGCGGTGGCTACACCTTC. The rearrangement joins TRBV7-3 to TRBJ1-2; no clear D gene. The CDR3 totals 13 residues. Germline V gene data show CDR1 as SGHTA and CDR2 as FQGTGA. Trimming removed 5 bases at V and 7 bases at J, with 14 bases between.

V usage is TRBV3-1 (or the pseudogene TRBV3-2) and J usage is TRBJ2-7; 8 bases are shared with TRBD1. The germline V gene has CDR1 LGHDT and CDR2 YNNKEL (reference sequence). The CDR3 length is 15 residues. V shed 4 bases, J shed 4 bases, and the junction held 9 bases outside the gene matches. This CDR3 reads CASSPTAGGAYEQYF. CDR3 DNA: TGTGCCAGCAGCCCGACGGCAGGGGGCGCTTACGAGCAGTACTTC.

This chain connects TRBV7-3 to TRBJ2-3; no firm D call. Germline-derived CDR1 and CDR2 are SGHTA and FQGTGA. The CDR3 sequence is 15 residues long. V lost 3 bases and J lost 0, with 10 bases in between. CDR3 nucleotides: TGTGCCAGCAGCTTTTCGCACGGGAGCACAGATACGCAGTATTTT. It encodes CASSFSHGSTDTQYF.

V usage is TRBV28 and J usage is TRBJ2-1; a possible D gene is TRBD2 (5 bases). Germline values: CDR1 MDHEN, CDR2 SYDVKM. The CDR3 is 11 amino acids. The V gene lost 3 bases and the J gene lost 12 bases, with 9 bases spanning the gap. CDR3 bases: TGTGCCAGCAGTTTTAGGGAGAGGCAGTTCTTC. This gives the protein CASSFRERQFF.

The genes are TRBV19 and TRBJ1-1, with no clear D. Germline assignment: CDR1 LNHDA and CDR2 SQIVND (reference sequence). Trimming took 3 bases from V and 7 from J, leaving 12 bases between them. The CDR3 is made up of 13 amino acids. CDR3 loop: CASSIRGSGEAFF. The CDR3 nucleotides are TGTGCCAGTAGTATTAGAGGGTCCGGTGAAGCTTTCTTT.

This chain links TRBV19 with TRBJ1-1; 10 nucleotides agree with TRBD1. CDR1 and CDR2 from the germline V gene are LNHDA and SQIVND (reference sequence). V trimming: 6 bases; J trimming: 2 bases; junction bases outside the gene matches: 9. This CDR3 spans 16 amino acids. This CDR3 is CASSRLGQGVNTEAFF. CDR3 in DNA: TGTGCCAGTAGCCGCTTAGGACAGGGGGTTAACACTGAAGCTTTCTTT.